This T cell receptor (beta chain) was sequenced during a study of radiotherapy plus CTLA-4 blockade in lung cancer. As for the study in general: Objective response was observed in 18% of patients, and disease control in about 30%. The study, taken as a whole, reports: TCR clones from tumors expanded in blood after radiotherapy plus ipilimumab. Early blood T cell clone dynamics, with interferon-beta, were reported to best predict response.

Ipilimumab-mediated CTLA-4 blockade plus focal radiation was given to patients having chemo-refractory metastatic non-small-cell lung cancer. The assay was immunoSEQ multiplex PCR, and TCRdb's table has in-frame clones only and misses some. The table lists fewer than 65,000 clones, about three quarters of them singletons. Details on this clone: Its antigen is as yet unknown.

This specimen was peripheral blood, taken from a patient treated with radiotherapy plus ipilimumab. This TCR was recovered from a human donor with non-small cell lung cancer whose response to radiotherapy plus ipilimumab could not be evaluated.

The CDR3 nucleotides read TGCAGCGCAACAGGGGGCCCGAACACCGGGGAGCTGTTTTTT. This gives the protein CSATGGPNTGELFF. The gene calls are TRBV29-1 and TRBJ2-2; the match to TRBD1 covers 9 bases. The J segment lost 0 bases and the V segment lost 7 bases, leaving 3 bases of the junction unmatched. The V gene's germline CDR1 is SQVTM and CDR2 ANQGSEA. This CDR3 has 14 residues.